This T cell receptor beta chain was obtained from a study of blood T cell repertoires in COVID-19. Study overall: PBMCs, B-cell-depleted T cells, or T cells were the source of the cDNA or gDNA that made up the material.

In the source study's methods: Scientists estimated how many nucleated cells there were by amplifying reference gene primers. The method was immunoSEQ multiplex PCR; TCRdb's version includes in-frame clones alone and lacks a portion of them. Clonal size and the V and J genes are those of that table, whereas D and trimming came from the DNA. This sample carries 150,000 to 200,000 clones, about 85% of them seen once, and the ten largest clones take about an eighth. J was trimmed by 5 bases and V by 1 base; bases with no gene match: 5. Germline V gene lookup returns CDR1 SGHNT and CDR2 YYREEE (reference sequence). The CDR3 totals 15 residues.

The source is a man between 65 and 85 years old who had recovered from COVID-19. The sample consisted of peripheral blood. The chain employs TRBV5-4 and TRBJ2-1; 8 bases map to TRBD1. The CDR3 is CASSLNQGADNEQFF. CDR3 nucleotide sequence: TGTGCCAGCAGCTTGAACCAGGGGGCGGACAATGAGCAGTTCTTC.